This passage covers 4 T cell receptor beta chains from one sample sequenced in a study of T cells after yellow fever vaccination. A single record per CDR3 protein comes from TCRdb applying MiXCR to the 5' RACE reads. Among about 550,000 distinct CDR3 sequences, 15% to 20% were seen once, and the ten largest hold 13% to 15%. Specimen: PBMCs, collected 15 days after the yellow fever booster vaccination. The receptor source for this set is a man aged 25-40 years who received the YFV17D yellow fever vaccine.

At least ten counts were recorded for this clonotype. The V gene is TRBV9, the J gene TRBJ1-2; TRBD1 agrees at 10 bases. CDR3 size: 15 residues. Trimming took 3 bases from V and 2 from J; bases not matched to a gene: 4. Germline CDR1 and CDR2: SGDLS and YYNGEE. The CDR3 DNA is TGTGCCAGCAGCGACCGGGACAGGGGAAACTATGGCTACACCTTC. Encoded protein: CASSDRDRGNYGYTF.

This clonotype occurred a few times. The CDR3 DNA is TGTGCCAGTAGTACCCTGGACAGAACCGGGGAGCTGTTTTTT. Its translation: CASSTLDRTGELFF. The chain is built from TRBV19 and TRBJ2-2; possibly TRBD1 for D (6 bases). The CDR3 covers 14 residues. Germline V gene lookup returns CDR1 LNHDA and CDR2 SQIVND (reference sequence). The V end was cut by 4 bases, the J end by 5 bases, with 11 bases between. The whole variable domain, filled in from reference TRBV19 and TRBJ2-2, reads DGGITQSPKYLFRKEGQNVTLSCEQNLNHDAMYWYRQDPGQGLRLIYYSQIVNDFQKGDIAEGYSVSREKKESFPLTVTSAQKNPTAFYLCASSTLDRTGELFFGEGSRLTVL.

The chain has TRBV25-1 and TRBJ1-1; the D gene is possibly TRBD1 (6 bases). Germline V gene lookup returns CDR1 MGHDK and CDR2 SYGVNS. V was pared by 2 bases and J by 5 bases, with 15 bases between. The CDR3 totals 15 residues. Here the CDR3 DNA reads TGTGCCAGCAGTGAACAACAGGGTCGGCGAACTGAAGCTTTCTTT. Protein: CASSEQQGRRTEAFF.

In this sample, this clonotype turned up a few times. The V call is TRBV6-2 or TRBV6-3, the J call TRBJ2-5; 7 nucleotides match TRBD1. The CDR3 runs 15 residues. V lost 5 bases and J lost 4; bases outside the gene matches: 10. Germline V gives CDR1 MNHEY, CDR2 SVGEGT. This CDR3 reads CASSNPGTAAETQYF. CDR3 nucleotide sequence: TGTGCCAGCAGTAATCCAGGGACAGCGGCAGAGACCCAGTACTTC.